This paragraph reports one T cell receptor beta chain. Blood PBMC samples: pre-vaccination, two weeks post third vaccination, and at tumor progression. Sequencing used immunoSEQ multiplex PCR; TCRdb keeps in-frame clones, though not all of them. The repertoire holds 80,000 to 100,000 clones, with 75% to 85% as singletons. This record belongs to a study of glioma-infiltrating T cells after dendritic cell vaccination. Across the study: Glioblastoma patients came from Phase I and II dendritic cell vaccination trials. Dendritic cell vaccine was injected intradermally three times, biweekly.

The V end was cut by 6 bases, the J end by 3 bases, with 18 bases between. The CDR3 contains 16 residues. Germline lookup yields CDR1 LNHDA and CDR2 SQIVND (reference sequence). This clonotype was sampled from a human donor with glioblastoma. The rearrangement uses TRBV19 and TRBJ2-1; tentatively, D is TRBD1 (6 bases). The starting material was blood, obtained before dendritic cell vaccination. The CDR3 DNA is TGTGCCAGTAGCCGGGGTGGGGGCCAAATCTACAATGAGCAGTTCTTC. It specifies CASSRGGGQIYNEQFF.